The rows below give T cell receptor beta chains drawn from one sample of a study of PD-L1 blockade in urothelial cancer. TCRdb's copy holds only in-frame clones and misses some; the assay was immunoSEQ multiplex PCR. The sample contains over 100,000 clones, around 90% of which appear only once. Material: PBMCs, obtained around atezolizumab (anti-PD-L1) treatment. These receptors all come from a man in his fifties or sixties with urothelial cancer. Both conserved end residues are part of each CDR3. The D gene is left open where the match is weak.

j_call d_call v_call cdr3_nt cdr3_aa
TRBJ1-1 . TRBV28 TGTGCCAGCAGCCTTGTGAACACTGAAGCTTTCTTT CASSLVNTEAFF
TRBJ2-7 . TRBV11-2 TGTGCCAGCAGCTTAGATCGGGGCGAGCAGTACTTC CASSLDRGEQYF
TRBJ2-3 . TRBV9 TGTGCCAGCAGCGGATGGACTGGTCCAGATACGCAGTATTTT CASSGWTGPDTQYF
TRBJ1-2 TRBD1 TRBV28 TGTGCCAGCAGCCTCCCCAGGGGGCGAAACTATGGCTACACCTTC CASSLPRGRNYGYTF
TRBJ1-1 . TRBV2 TGTGCCAGCAATGGGGAGGATGCTCAGAATGGAGCTTTCTTT CASNGEDAQNGAFF
TRBJ2-7 . TRBV4-1 TGCGCCAGCAGCCAAGATTCGGGGAGAAGCTACGAGCAGTACTTC CASSQDSGRSYEQYF
TRBJ2-1 TRBD2 TRBV7-2 TGTGCCAGCAGCTCCCGGGGGCTAGCGGGGGCCTCCTACAATGAGCAGTTCTTC CASSSRGLAGASYNEQFF
TRBJ1-1 TRBD1 TRBV5-1 TGCGCCAGCAGCTGGAACACAGGGGGCGCCTTCAACACTGAAGCTTTCTTT CASSWNTGGAFNTEAFF
TRBJ2-7 . TRBV19 TGTGCCAGTGGAGGTCGAGATGAGCAGTACTTC CASGGRDEQYF
TRBJ2-3 . TRBV5-1 TGCGCCAGCAGCGGCGGGAAGACAGATACGCAGTATTTT CASSGGKTDTQYF